The rows below give T cell receptor beta chains drawn from one sample of a study of T cells after posttransplantation cyclophosphamide. Generated by immunoSEQ multiplex PCR, the TCRdb table keeps only in-frame clones and is missing some. There are some 37,000 clones in the sample, none observed a single time. Sequencing input: PBMCs. The receptors shown here come from a girl aged 5-17 years in good health, CMV-negative, and a related stem cell transplant donor. Both conserved end residues are part of each CDR3. D genes are given only for firm matches. Expanded clones get a size class; other rows say once, few or many, or leave the size out.

>TRBJ1-4|-|TRBV30|few
TGTGCCTGGAGTGTACAGGAGACATTGAGAAGTCTACATGAAAAACTGTTTTTT
CAWSVQETLRSLHEKLFF
>TRBJ1-5|-|TRBV19|many
TGTGCCAGTAGTATTTCGGGGGGGATGGGCCCGAATCAGCCCCAGCATTTT
CASSISGGMGPNQPQHF
>TRBJ2-7|-|TRBV5-4|many
TGTGCCAGCAGCTTGGGGGGGCGTTACGAGCAGTACTTC
CASSLGGRYEQYF
>TRBJ1-1|-|TRBV5-1|many
TGCGCCAGCAGCTTGGGGGGGGATTCCACTGAAGCTTTCTTT
CASSLGGDSTEAFF
>TRBJ2-1|TRBD2|TRBV19|many
TGTGCCAGTAGTACCATCACCGGGACTAGCGGGAGAAACAATGAGCAGTTCTTC
CASSTITGTSGRNNEQFF
>TRBJ2-3|TRBD2|TRBV7-2|-
TGTGCCAGCAGCTTCGGACTAGATGTCGATACGCAGTATTTT
CASSFGLDVDTQYF
>TRBJ1-6|-|TRBV6-5|few
TGTGCCAGCAGCCGACAGGAGCATAATTCACCCCTCCACTTT
CASSRQEHNSPLHF
>TRBJ2-7|-|TRBV25-1|few
TGTGCCAGCAGTGAAAGGTCTAGTACTATCTACGAGCAGTACTTC
CASSERSSTIYEQYF
>TRBJ2-7|TRBD1|TRBV5-6|few
TGTGCCAGCAGCTGGACGGGACAGAACTACGAGCAGTACTTC
CASSWTGQNYEQYF
>TRBJ2-7|-|TRBV6-5|-
TGTGCCAGCAGTAAATCGATAGAGACCTACGAGCAGTACTTC
CASSKSIETYEQYF
>TRBJ1-1|-|TRBV14|few
TGTGCCAGCAGCCCCACGACAGTCATGAACACTGAAGCTTTCTTT
CASSPTTVMNTEAFF
>TRBJ2-2|-|TRBV11-3|many
TGTGCCAGCAGCCCGAACCTCGGGGAAGGCGGGGAGCTGTTTTTT
CASSPNLGEGGELFF
>TRBJ1-2|TRBD1|TRBV6-5|many
TGTGCCAGCAGCTTGACAGGGGCCACATATGGCTACACCTTC
CASSLTGATYGYTF
>TRBJ2-1|-|TRBV10-3|many
TGTGCCATCAGTGAGATCGCGGGGAGCTCCTACAATGAGCAGTTCTTC
CAISEIAGSSYNEQFF
>TRBJ2-1|-|TRBV6-1|few
TGTGCCAGCAGTTCCGGGACACTCGAGGGGAATGAGCAGTTCTTC
CASSSGTLEGNEQFF
>TRBJ1-2|-|TRBV18|many
TGTGCCAGCTCGTTGCGTGGGACACCCTATGGCTACACCTTC
CASSLRGTPYGYTF
>TRBJ1-2|TRBD1|TRBV11-2|few
TGTGCCAGCAGCTTAGAGACAGGGCCCTATGGCTACACCTTC
CASSLETGPYGYTF
>TRBJ2-3|TRBD2|TRBV27|many
TGTGCCAGCAGTTCCTCTAGCGGGAGTGGATTGAATACGCAGTATTTT
CASSSSSGSGLNTQYF
>TRBJ2-3|TRBD2|TRBV19|few
TGTGCCAGTAGTATATTAACTAGCGGGAGGGCCGGGCCCGCGTGGGATACGCAGTATTTT
CASSILTSGRAGPAWDTQYF
>TRBJ1-5|-|TRBV2|many
TGTGCCAGCAGTGGACGGGGGAATAGCAATCAGCCCCAGCATTTT
CASSGRGNSNQPQHF
>TRBJ2-7|TRBD1|TRBV4-2|many
TGTGCCAGCAGTCGCTCTCAGGGGGCGTCCTACGAGCAGTACTTC
CASSRSQGASYEQYF
>TRBJ2-7|-|TRBV9|-
TGTGCCAGCAGCGTAAGCGGAACGGCAGGAAGGGCCGAGCAGTACTTC
CASSVSGTAGRAEQYF
>TRBJ2-2|-|TRBV7-2|many
TGTGCCAGCAGGGAAGACAGAAGGAACACCGGGGAGCTGTTTTTT
CASREDRRNTGELFF
>TRBJ1-2|-|TRBV19|-
TGTGCCAGTAGCTTCCGGCGGGGGCGAGGTGGCTACACCTTC
CASSFRRGRGGYTF
>TRBJ2-7|-|TRBV6-1|many
TGTGCCAGCAAGGGACATTCCTACGAGCAGTACTTC
CASKGHSYEQYF
>TRBJ2-7|-|TRBV7-2|few
TGTGCCAGCACCCTCGGCCCAGGGGGGTACGAGCAGTACTTC
CASTLGPGGYEQYF
>TRBJ1-2|-|TRBV7-9|-
TGTGCCAGCAAGACTGAGAGTAGGTATGGCTACACCTTC
CASKTESRYGYTF
>TRBJ2-3|-|TRBV9|many
TGTGCCAGCAGCGTAGCAACGGCAGATACGCAGTATTTT
CASSVATADTQYF
>TRBJ2-7|TRBD1|TRBV28|few
TGTGCCAGCAGCCCGACAGGGGGCGACGAGCAGTACTTC
CASSPTGGDEQYF
>TRBJ1-1|-|TRBV28|-
TGTGCCAGCAGTCCCCCCCGGGGATCGAACACTGAAGCTTTCTTT
CASSPPRGSNTEAFF
>TRBJ2-7|-|TRBV5-6|many
TGTGCCAGCAGCCCTGAACGGACAGCCGTATACGAGCAGTACTTC
CASSPERTAVYEQYF
>TRBJ1-5|TRBD1|TRBV28|-
TGTGCCAGCTACACAACACAAGACAGGGCTCAGCCCCAGCATTTT
CASYTTQDRAQPQHF
>TRBJ2-7|TRBD1|TRBV27|many
TGTGCCAGCAGGAGGGGGGACAGGGGACGCGAGCAGTACTTC
CASRRGDRGREQYF
>TRBJ1-2|-|TRBV30|many
TGTGCCTGGAGCATGGGGCCTCATGGCTACACCTTC
CAWSMGPHGYTF
>TRBJ2-7|-|TRBV30|few
TGTGCCTGGAGTGTTTGGGGGCCCTACGAGCAGTACTTC
CAWSVWGPYEQYF
>TRBJ1-2|TRBD1|TRBV19|many
TGTGCCAGTAGAACACCGACAGGGGATTTCGGCTACACCTTC
CASRTPTGDFGYTF
>TRBJ1-5|-|TRBV19|many
TGTGCCAGTAGTACCCAAAACTGGAGAGCCCAGCATTTT
CASSTQNWRAQHF
>TRBJ1-6|-|TRBV18|few
TGTGCCAGCTCACCCTTGGGGGGGGTCATTAATAATTCACCCCTCCACTTT
CASSPLGGVINNSPLHF
>TRBJ2-1|TRBD1|TRBV19|many
TGTGCCAGTAGTGGACAGGGAACCTACAATGAGCAGTTCTTC
CASSGQGTYNEQFF
>TRBJ2-4|-|TRBV7-9|many
TGTGCCAGCAGCCCGTTGCGAGCCAAAAACATTCAGTACTTC
CASSPLRAKNIQYF
>TRBJ2-7|-|TRBV27|few
TGTGCCAGCAGTTTATACGGGGGCGAGCAGTACTTC
CASSLYGGEQYF